Listed below are T cell receptor beta chains from one sample, sequenced in a study of blood T cell repertoires in COVID-19. The table came from immunoSEQ multiplex PCR; TCRdb's copy has only in-frame clones and leaves some out. The sample holds around 190,000 clones, about four fifths seen once. What was sequenced was peripheral blood. These receptors were collected from a woman between 40 and 55 years old with COVID-19, enrolled during active disease. Each CDR3 is given with its conserved first and last residue.

v_call	j_call	cdr3_length	cdr3_aa
TRBV7-9	TRBJ1-2	11	CASSSFYGYTF
TRBV9	TRBJ2-3	15	CASSVGSLSTDTQYF
TRBV19	TRBJ2-3	15	CASSLGTSGTDTQYF
TRBV2	TRBJ2-6	12	CASETGANVLTF
TRBV6-2/TRBV6-3	TRBJ1-2	17	CASSYSNWQGYNYGYTF
TRBV14	TRBJ1-1	13	CASSQQYDTEAFF
TRBV20-1	TRBJ2-1	11	CSARGENEQFF
TRBV6-1	TRBJ2-5	13	CASSERGTETQYF
TRBV24-1	TRBJ2-3	13	CATSAYPTDTQYF
TRBV5-1	TRBJ2-5	16	CASSLPLAGPAKTQYF
TRBV6-6	TRBJ1-4	13	CASIGHMNEKLFF